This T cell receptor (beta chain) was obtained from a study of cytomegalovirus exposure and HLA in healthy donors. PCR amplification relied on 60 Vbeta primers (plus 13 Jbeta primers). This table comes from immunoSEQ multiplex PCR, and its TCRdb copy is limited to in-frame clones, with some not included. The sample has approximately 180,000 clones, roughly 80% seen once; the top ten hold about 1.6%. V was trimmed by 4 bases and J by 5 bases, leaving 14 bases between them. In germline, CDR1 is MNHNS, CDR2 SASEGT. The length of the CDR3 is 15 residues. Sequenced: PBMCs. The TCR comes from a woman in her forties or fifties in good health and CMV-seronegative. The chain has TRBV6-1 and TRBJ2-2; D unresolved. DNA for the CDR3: TGTGCCAGCAGTGGGCCTGTAACCCTTACCGGGGAGCTGTTTTTT. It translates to CASSGPVTLTGELFF.